These 15 T cell receptor beta chains were sequenced from one sample in a study of blood T cell repertoires in COVID-19. The protocol was immunoSEQ multiplex PCR, while the TCRdb copy is restricted to in-frame clones and leaves out a portion. This sample yields 200,000 to 300,000 clones, of which around 87% are seen a single time; approximately 5.1% belongs to the top ten. Material for sequencing was peripheral blood. These receptor sequences come from a woman between 55 and 75 years old with COVID-19, enrolled during active disease.

The rearrangement uses TRBV27 and TRBJ1-6; tentatively, D is TRBD1 (6 bases). V was pared by 4 bases and J by 6 bases, with 7 bases between. The CDR3 spans 13 residues. From germline, CDR1 is MNHEY and CDR2 SMNVEV (reference sequence). CDR3: CASSSRGNSPLHF. The CDR3 coding sequence is TGTGCCAGCAGTTCCAGGGGTAATTCACCCCTCCACTTT.

The chain joins TRBV5-6 to TRBJ1-1, with no clear D. The germline V and J ends were trimmed by 6 bases and 1 base, with 16 bases remaining between them. The CDR3 totals 15 residues. Germline assignment: CDR1 SGHDT and CDR2 YYEEEE. CDR3 amino acids: CASTPRSNRNTEAFF. The CDR3 DNA reads as TGTGCCAGCACCCCGCGGAGCAATCGGAACACTGAAGCTTTCTTT.

This clone was detected once. V is TRBV7-9 and J is TRBJ2-3; 7 bases map to TRBD1. V shed 4 bases, J shed 0 bases, and the junction held 10 bases outside the gene matches. The germline gives CDR1 SEHNR, CDR2 FQNEAQ (reference sequence). The CDR3 has 17 amino acids. CDR3 in amino acids: CASSWMWRTGSTDTQYF. As DNA, the CDR3 is TGTGCCAGCAGCTGGATGTGGAGGACAGGCAGCACAGATACGCAGTATTTT. The full variable domain, completed using reference TRBV7-9 and TRBJ2-3, is DTGVSQNPRHKITKRGQNVTFRCDPISEHNRLYWYRQTLGQGPEFLTYFQNEAQLEKSRLLSDRFSAERPKGSFSTLEIQRTEQGDSAMYLCASSWMWRTGSTDTQYFGPGTRLTVL.

The chain is built from TRBV7-2 and TRBJ1-4; TRBD1 agrees at 9 bases. V dropped 5 bases and J dropped 2; count of bases not matched to a gene: 6. This CDR3 has 16 amino acids. Germline V gene data show CDR1 as SGHTA and CDR2 as FQGNSA. The chain's CDR3 is CASSLHRGRTNEKLFF. CDR3 sequence (DNA): TGTGCCAGCAGCCTTCACAGGGGGCGCACTAATGAAAAACTGTTTTTT.

The table lists this clone with a count of one. The rearrangement joins TRBV10-3 to TRBJ1-5; a possible D gene is TRBD1 (5 bases). Trimming took off 0 bases at V and 4 bases at J, with 16 bases between the two ends. The germline V gene encodes CDR1 ENHRY and CDR2 SYGVKD. The CDR3 is made up of 17 amino acids. CDR3 in amino acids: CAISESTPAGLNQPQHF. The CDR3 nucleotides are TGTGCCATCAGTGAGTCGACTCCGGCGGGACTAAATCAGCCCCAGCATTTT.

V gene TRBV18 combines with J gene TRBJ1-4, with D possibly TRBD1 on 5 matching bases. In germline, CDR1 is KGHSH, CDR2 LQKENI. With 4 bases removed from V and 10 bases from J, the gap between germline ends came to 13 bases. This CDR3 is 13 amino acids long. CDR3 sequence (DNA): TGTGCCAGCTCACTCGAGGAAGGGGCAAAACTGTTTTTT. Its translation is CASSLEEGAKLFF.

A single count supports this clone. J is TRBJ1-1 and V is TRBV9; D is unclear. Germline assignment: CDR1 SGDLS and CDR2 YYNGEE. V shed 4 bases and J shed 1 base, with 20 bases lying between them. This CDR3 comprises 17 residues. Here the CDR3 reads CASSPRARLGRNTEAFF. The CDR3 nucleotides are TGTGCCAGCAGCCCACGCGCCCGACTTGGGAGGAACACTGAAGCTTTCTTT.

J is TRBJ2-1 and V is TRBV7-2; 13 bases agree with TRBD2. Germline V CDR1 and CDR2: SGHTA, FQGNSA. Losses at the gene ends were 0 bases for V and 6 bases for J; bases not matched to a gene: 5. The CDR3 length is 17 residues. This CDR3 is CASSLAVLAGGFNEQFF. The CDR3 DNA sequence: TGTGCCAGCAGCTTAGCCGTACTAGCGGGAGGGTTCAATGAGCAGTTCTTC.

For this clone: This CDR3 is also generated by other DNA sequences in the sample. The chain couples TRBV28 to TRBJ1-5; TRBD1 matches 8 bases. The CDR3 length is 14 residues. V gave up 4 bases and J gave up 2 bases; unmatched junction bases: 1. Germline CDR1 and CDR2: MDHEN and SYDVKM. CDR3: CASSSGQGNQPQHF. In DNA, the CDR3 is TGTGCCAGCAGTTCGGGACAGGGCAATCAGCCCCAGCATTTT.

V and J are TRBV30 and TRBJ1-2; TRBD1 matches 7 bases. Looked up from germline, CDR1 is GTSNPN and CDR2 is SVGIG (reference sequence). The junction had 1 base not matched to a gene; V was cut back by 0 bases and J by 3 bases. CDR3 length equals 13 residues. For the CDR3, the DNA is TGTGCCTGGAGTGTACAGGGGTACTATGGCTACACCTTC. It specifies CAWSVQGYYGYTF.

The chain links TRBV9 to TRBJ1-6, with 8 bases lining up with TRBD1. Trimming took 4 bases from V and 5 from J; bases not matched to a gene: 5. The CDR3 contains 15 residues. Germline V gene lookup returns CDR1 SGDLS and CDR2 YYNGEE. Here the CDR3 DNA reads TGTGCCAGCAGCATTACAGGGGGGAATAATTCACCCCTCCACTTT. This sequence encodes CASSITGGNNSPLHF.

This chain connects TRBV9 to TRBJ2-7; 7 bases map to TRBD1. Trimming at V came to 2 bases and at J to 0 bases, leaving 8 bases not matched to a gene. Germline V gives CDR1 SGDLS, CDR2 YYNGEE. This CDR3 is built from 16 residues. CDR3 DNA: TGTGCCAGCAGCGTGAGACCGGACAGGAGCTCCTACGAGCAGTACTTC. This encodes CASSVRPDRSSYEQYF.

This clone came up many times. The chain couples TRBV9 to TRBJ1-3; D is perhaps TRBD1 (5 bases). Germline-derived CDR1 and CDR2 are SGDLS and YYNGEE. V lost 0 bases, J lost 7 bases, and 14 bases lay in between. This CDR3 has 15 amino acids. DNA of the CDR3: TGTGCCAGCAGCGTAGAGCAGGCGGGGACGAACACCATATATTTT. Translating gives CASSVEQAGTNTIYF.

This clone was counted a few times. The CDR3 bases are TGTGCCAGCAGTCTCCTGTGGCAGGGCGGTGACAATGAGCAGTTCTTC. It encodes CASSLLWQGGDNEQFF. The gene calls are TRBV27 and TRBJ2-1, with D possibly TRBD1 on 5 matching bases. This CDR3 is built from 16 residues. CDR1 is MNHEY and CDR2 is SMNVEV in the germline V gene (reference sequence). V shed 5 bases and J shed 5 bases, with 19 bases lying between them.

This chain connects TRBV12-3 or TRBV12-4 to TRBJ2-3, with TRBD2 as a possible D gene (6 bases). The CDR3 spans 13 residues. V lost 6 bases and J 1 base, leaving 8 bases between the germline ends. The DNA for the CDR3 is TGTGCCAGCAGCGTAGCGGGCACAGATACGCAGTATTTT. This codes for CASSVAGTDTQYF.